This is a list of T cell receptor beta chains from one sample in a study of T-cell reconstitution after alpha-beta-depleted transplantation in children. In TCRdb, the PCR reads were re-called with MiXCR into one record per CDR3 protein. Of fewer than 550,000 distinct CDR3 sequences detected, roughly 11% appear once; the ten largest clones hold less than 15%. Sequencing was performed on PBMCs, mostly from graft donor cells, taken 180 days after TCRalphabeta/CD19-depleted stem cell transplant. These TCRs come from a female patient aged 2-10 years who had a stem cell transplant for aplastic anemia, so the T cells may come from the graft donor. CDR3s include the opening cysteine and the closing phenylalanine or tryptophan. The D gene is left open where the match is weak. Expanded clones get a size class; other rows say once, few or many, or leave the size out.

clone_size: .
d_call: .
v_call: TRBV29-1
j_call: TRBJ1-5
cdr3_aa: CSVTQGRNQPQHF
cdr3_nt: TGCAGCGTGACTCAGGGTCGCAATCAGCCCCAGCATTTT

clone_size: .
d_call: TRBD1
v_call: TRBV12-3/TRBV12-4
j_call: TRBJ2-1
cdr3_aa: CASSFPGQGVPGNEQFF
cdr3_nt: TGTGCCAGCAGTTTTCCGGGACAGGGGGTTCCGGGCAATGAGCAGTTCTTC

clone_size: many
d_call: .
v_call: TRBV7-9
j_call: TRBJ2-5
cdr3_aa: CASSFGRETQYF
cdr3_nt: TGTGCCAGCAGCTTTGGGCGAGAGACCCAGTACTTC

clone_size: few
d_call: .
v_call: TRBV14
j_call: TRBJ2-5
cdr3_aa: CASSQWQGGQETQYF
cdr3_nt: TGTGCCAGCAGCCAATGGCAGGGTGGTCAAGAGACCCAGTACTTC

clone_size: .
d_call: .
v_call: TRBV27
j_call: TRBJ1-1
cdr3_aa: CASSLGFSNTEAFF
cdr3_nt: TGTGCCTCCAGTTTAGGGTTTTCGAACACTGAAGCTTTCTTT

clone_size: few
d_call: TRBD1
v_call: TRBV20-1
j_call: TRBJ1-5
cdr3_aa: CSATPGQALRPQHF
cdr3_nt: TGCAGTGCTACACCCGGACAGGCCCTCCGTCCCCAGCATTTT

clone_size: few
d_call: TRBD2
v_call: TRBV9
j_call: TRBJ2-5
cdr3_aa: CASSAGGRLQETQYF
cdr3_nt: TGTGCCAGCAGCGCGGGGGGGCGGCTCCAAGAGACCCAGTACTTC

clone_size: .
d_call: .
v_call: TRBV5-1
j_call: TRBJ2-7
cdr3_aa: CASSRTNKDESYNEQYF
cdr3_nt: TGCGCCAGCAGCCGGACTAATAAGGACGAGAGTTACAACGAGCAGTACTTC

clone_size: few
d_call: TRBD2
v_call: TRBV4-3
j_call: TRBJ2-1
cdr3_aa: CASSQDRASGLRGDEQFF
cdr3_nt: TGCGCCAGCAGCCAAGATCGTGCTAGCGGCCTCCGTGGCGATGAGCAGTTCTTC

clone_size: few
d_call: .
v_call: TRBV12-3/TRBV12-4
j_call: TRBJ1-2
cdr3_aa: CASTPSKPSTYGYTF
cdr3_nt: TGTGCCAGCACTCCTTCAAAGCCCTCGACCTATGGCTACACCTTC

clone_size: .
d_call: TRBD1
v_call: TRBV9
j_call: TRBJ1-2
cdr3_aa: CASSVDRGLGYGYTF
cdr3_nt: TGTGCCAGCAGCGTAGACAGGGGGCTTGGCTATGGCTACACCTTC

clone_size: few
d_call: .
v_call: TRBV13
j_call: TRBJ2-5
cdr3_aa: CASSGWDSRETQYF
cdr3_nt: TGTGCCAGCAGCGGCTGGGACTCTAGAGAGACCCAGTACTTC

clone_size: .
d_call: .
v_call: TRBV18
j_call: TRBJ2-3
cdr3_aa: CASSPPVGSGRTDTQYF
cdr3_nt: TGTGCCAGCTCACCACCGGTGGGGAGCGGGCGCACAGATACGCAGTATTTT

clone_size: .
d_call: .
v_call: TRBV7-2
j_call: TRBJ2-5
cdr3_aa: CASSPSPRGQVGETQYF
cdr3_nt: TGTGCCAGCAGCCCCTCCCCGAGGGGCCAAGTTGGGGAGACCCAGTACTTC

clone_size: many
d_call: TRBD1
v_call: TRBV5-1
j_call: TRBJ1-2
cdr3_aa: CASSLRGHGYTF
cdr3_nt: TGCGCCAGCAGCTTGAGGGGGCACGGCTACACCTTC

clone_size: few
d_call: .
v_call: TRBV10-3
j_call: TRBJ2-5
cdr3_aa: CAISASGGGETQYF
cdr3_nt: TGTGCCATCAGCGCCTCGGGGGGCGGAGAGACCCAGTACTTC

clone_size: few
d_call: TRBD2
v_call: TRBV6-1
j_call: TRBJ2-5
cdr3_aa: CASSLTSGRSREETQYF
cdr3_nt: TGTGCCAGCAGTCTGACTAGCGGGAGAAGTCGAGAAGAGACCCAGTACTTC

clone_size: .
d_call: TRBD1
v_call: TRBV7-8
j_call: TRBJ2-7
cdr3_aa: CASSLRLGTGGLEQYF
cdr3_nt: TGTGCCAGCAGCCTCCGACTCGGGACAGGGGGCCTCGAGCAGTACTTC

clone_size: .
d_call: TRBD2
v_call: TRBV12-3/TRBV12-4
j_call: TRBJ2-5
cdr3_aa: CASSLRGGQKRETQYF
cdr3_nt: TGTGCCAGCAGTTTACGGGGGGGGCAAAAACGGGAGACCCAGTACTTC

clone_size: many
d_call: TRBD2
v_call: TRBV4-3
j_call: TRBJ2-5
cdr3_aa: CASSQERLAWPQETQYF
cdr3_nt: TGCGCCAGCAGCCAAGAGCGACTAGCGTGGCCCCAAGAGACCCAGTACTTC

clone_size: few
d_call: .
v_call: TRBV20-1
j_call: TRBJ2-7
cdr3_aa: CSVPRPVSYEQYF
cdr3_nt: TGCAGTGTCCCGCGACCCGTCTCCTACGAGCAGTACTTC

clone_size: few
d_call: .
v_call: TRBV6-1
j_call: TRBJ1-6
cdr3_aa: CASSRGTSNSPLHF
cdr3_nt: TGTGCCAGCAGCCGGGGGACGAGTAATTCACCCCTCCACTTT

clone_size: few
d_call: .
v_call: TRBV7-2
j_call: TRBJ2-5
cdr3_aa: CASSFSVQILETQYF
cdr3_nt: TGTGCCAGCAGCTTTTCAGTCCAAATCCTGGAGACCCAGTACTTC

clone_size: few
d_call: TRBD2
v_call: TRBV7-6
j_call: TRBJ2-3
cdr3_aa: CASSRRTRFSDTQYF
cdr3_nt: TGTGCCAGCAGCCGAAGGACTAGGTTTTCAGATACGCAGTATTTT

clone_size: .
d_call: .
v_call: TRBV18
j_call: TRBJ2-3
cdr3_aa: CASSPRAGTTDTQYF
cdr3_nt: TGTGCCAGCTCACCTCGGGCGGGAACCACAGATACGCAGTATTTT

clone_size: few
d_call: .
v_call: TRBV5-1
j_call: TRBJ2-6
cdr3_aa: CASYQSSGANVLTF
cdr3_nt: TGCGCCAGCTACCAGAGCTCTGGGGCCAACGTCCTGACTTTC

clone_size: few
d_call: TRBD1
v_call: TRBV28
j_call: TRBJ1-2
cdr3_aa: CASSLSGGGYGYTF
cdr3_nt: TGTGCCAGCAGTTTATCAGGGGGTGGCTATGGCTACACCTTC

clone_size: many
d_call: TRBD2
v_call: TRBV28
j_call: TRBJ2-3
cdr3_aa: CASSLAGVSDTQYF
cdr3_nt: TGTGCCAGCAGTTTAGCGGGAGTATCAGATACGCAGTATTTT

clone_size: few
d_call: .
v_call: TRBV18
j_call: TRBJ2-1
cdr3_aa: CASSPKVDLSSYNEQFF
cdr3_nt: TGTGCCAGCTCACCAAAGGTAGACCTGAGCTCCTACAATGAGCAGTTCTTC